Listed here are 31 T cell receptor beta chains from one sample, sequenced in a study of T-cell reconstitution after alpha-beta-depleted transplantation in children. Preparing the TCRbeta library involved the use of unique molecular identifiers. TCRdb re-called the PCR reads through MiXCR, storing one row per CDR3 protein. The table lists 750,000 to 950,000 distinct CDR3 sequences, less than 20% of them singletons. The source material was PBMCs, mostly from graft donor cells, sampled 360 days after TCRalphabeta/CD19-depleted stem cell transplant. The receptors stem from a male patient between 5 and 17 years old who had a stem cell transplant for acute lymphoblastic leukemia, so the T cells may come from the graft donor.

This chain uses TRBV3-1 with TRBJ1-1; D call uncertain. The CDR3 totals 14 residues. Trimming removed 1 base from V and 7 bases from J, with 13 bases in between. CDR1 and CDR2 from the germline V gene are LGHDT and YNNKEL (reference sequence). CDR3 DNA: TGTGCCAGCAGCCAAGTAGAGAAGATGAGTGAAGCTTTCTTT. Its protein product is CASSQVEKMSEAFF.

In this sample, this clonotype turned up once. The chain is built from TRBV4-1 and TRBJ1-2; 8 nucleotides align to TRBD1. Looked up from germline, CDR1 is MGHRA and CDR2 is YSYEKL. Trimming at V came to 5 bases and at J to 0 bases, leaving 11 bases not matched to a gene. The CDR3 is 17 amino acids. The CDR3 protein is CASSVRQGPSSNYGYTF. CDR3 DNA sequence: TGCGCCAGCAGCGTCCGACAGGGGCCTAGCTCTAACTATGGCTACACCTTC.

This clonotype has a single count. The V call is TRBV5-1, the J call TRBJ2-2; D is undetermined. This CDR3 has 15 amino acids. Germline lookup yields CDR1 SGHRS and CDR2 YFSETQ. Deletions cut 9 bases from V and 3 bases from J, with 18 bases between. The CDR3 loop reads CATTQSRSYTGELFF. Written as DNA, the CDR3 is TGCGCCACCACACAGTCCAGGTCTTACACCGGGGAGCTGTTTTTT.

The V and J genes are TRBV11-1 and TRBJ2-3; D might be TRBD2 (5 bases). V gave up 5 bases and J gave up 4 bases, with 16 bases separating them. This CDR3 comprises 15 residues. Germline-derived CDR1 and CDR2 are SGHAT and FQDESV (reference sequence). This CDR3 is CASSVRRVFPDTQYF. CDR3 bases: TGTGCCAGCAGCGTACGGCGGGTTTTCCCAGATACGCAGTATTTT.

V is TRBV13 and J is TRBJ2-6; perhaps TRBD2 as D (6 bases). Germline assignment: CDR1 PRHDT and CDR2 FYEKMQ (reference sequence). This CDR3 region has 22 residues. The V end was cut by 2 bases, the J end by 2 bases, with 28 bases between. The CDR3 reads CASSLSVRDVIWCQAGANVLTF. The CDR3, as DNA: TGTGCCAGCAGCTTATCGGTGCGGGACGTGATCTGGTGTCAAGCTGGGGCCAACGTCCTGACTTTC. Filled out from reference TRBV13 and TRBJ2-6, the complete variable domain reads AAGVIQSPRHLIKEKRETATLKCYPIPRHDTVYWYQQGPGQDPQFLISFYEKMQSDKGSIPDRFSAQQFSDYHSELNMSSLELGDSALYFCASSLSVRDVIWCQAGANVLTFGAGSRLTVL.

This clonotype was seen a handful of times. The J gene is TRBJ1-2, the V gene TRBV5-1; 7 bases align to TRBD1. V lost 4 bases and J lost 3; bases outside the gene matches: 12. The CDR3 is 16 residues long. CDR1 is SGHRS and CDR2 is YFSETQ in the germline V gene. Written as DNA, the CDR3 is TGCGCCAGCAGCCTGGGACAGAGCTCCCGGGACTATGGCTACACCTTC. Amino acid sequence: CASSLGQSSRDYGYTF.

This clonotype has just a few counts. V usage is TRBV7-2 and J usage is TRBJ2-7; D is possibly TRBD2 (5 bases). V gave up 5 bases and J gave up 3 bases, with 11 bases separating them. This CDR3 contains 13 residues. Germline CDR1 is SGHTA and CDR2 is FQGNSA. The CDR3 DNA sequence: TGTGCCAGCAGCCCAGCGGAGGACTACGAGCAGTACTTC. It yields the protein CASSPAEDYEQYF.

There are a few counts of this clonotype. The chain recombines TRBV12-5 with TRBJ2-3; possibly TRBD2 for D (5 bases). The CDR3 runs to 17 residues. V was cut by 4 bases and J by 0 bases, with 17 bases left in between. Germline V gene sequence: CDR1 LGHNT, CDR2 FRNRAP. CDR3 coding DNA: TGTGCTAGTGGTTCCCCCCGTGCTAGCAGAAGCACAGATACGCAGTATTTT. This codes for CASGSPRASRSTDTQYF.

V and J are TRBV29-1 and TRBJ2-7, with 12 positions matching TRBD2. The length of the CDR3 is 16 residues. The ends lost 3 bases at V and 3 bases at J; junction bases unmatched: 9. Germline V gives CDR1 SQVTM, CDR2 ANQGSEA. The CDR3 region is CSVERLAGGPGYEQYF. The CDR3 region has the DNA TGCAGCGTTGAGAGGCTAGCGGGAGGGCCTGGCTACGAGCAGTACTTC.

The chain carries TRBV6-1 and TRBJ2-5; 9 bases line up with TRBD1. Germline values: CDR1 MNHNS, CDR2 SASEGT. V was clipped by 5 bases and J by 4 bases; unmatched bases: 5. There are 14 residues in the CDR3. CDR3 DNA: TGTGCCAGCAGTCCCGGGACAGGGACAGAGACCCAGTACTTC. Protein: CASSPGTGTETQYF.

The rearrangement joins TRBV10-1 to TRBJ2-2; no reliable D call. The ends were cut back, 6 bases at V and 4 bases at J, with 6 bases in the middle. CDR3 size: 12 residues. Germline CDR1 reads WNHNN; CDR2 reads SYGVQD (reference sequence). CDR3: CASRDATGELFF. CDR3 nucleotide sequence: TGCGCCAGCAGAGATGCCACCGGGGAGCTGTTTTTT.

This sequence joins TRBV20-1 and TRBJ1-5, with 8 bases matching TRBD1. Trimming cost V 3 bases and J 0 bases; bases outside gene matches: 7. Germline CDR1 DFQATT, CDR2 SNEGSKA (reference sequence). CDR3 length equals 16 residues. This CDR3 reads CSARLGTGYSNQPQHF. The CDR3 nucleotides are TGCAGTGCTAGGCTCGGGACAGGATATAGCAATCAGCCCCAGCATTTT.

The sample holds many counts of this clonotype. The V and J genes are TRBV5-1 and TRBJ2-2, with 8 bases identical to TRBD2. Unmatched junction bases numbered 3, after V lost 0 bases and J lost 2 bases. The CDR3 is 16 residues long. Germline values: CDR1 SGHRS, CDR2 YFSETQ. The CDR3 is CASSLVGRANTGELFF. The CDR3 nucleotides read TGCGCCAGCAGCTTGGTCGGGAGGGCCAACACCGGGGAGCTGTTTTTT. Supplemented by reference TRBV5-1 and TRBJ2-2, the full variable domain reads KAGVTQTPRYLIKTRGQQVTLSCSPISGHRSVSWYQQTPGQGLQFLFEYFSETQRNKGNFPGRFSGRQFSNSRSEMNVSTLELGDSALYLCASSLVGRANTGELFFGEGSRLTVL.

This clonotype was counted only a few times. The rearrangement links TRBV2 to TRBJ1-5, with a tentative D call TRBD1 (5 bases). This CDR3 spans 12 amino acids. With 11 bases removed from V and 3 bases from J, the gap between germline ends came to 11 bases. The germline V gene encodes CDR1 SNHLY and CDR2 FYNNEI. CDR3 nucleotide sequence: TGTGCCGGGGGGGGAGACAATCAGCCCCAGCATTTT. As protein: CAGGGDNQPQHF.

This clonotype has a handful of counts. The V and J genes are TRBV6-2 or TRBV6-3 and TRBJ2-3; D not resolved. Deletions cut 5 bases from V and 4 bases from J, with 10 bases between. The germline V gene encodes CDR1 MNHEY and CDR2 SVGEGT. This CDR3 has 13 residues. CDR3 loop: CASSGVLADTQYF. The DNA for the CDR3 is TGTGCCAGCAGTGGGGTCCTTGCAGATACGCAGTATTTT.

V is TRBV27 and J is TRBJ2-7; 10 bases fit TRBD1. This CDR3 contains 15 residues. Germline values: CDR1 MNHEY, CDR2 SMNVEV (reference sequence). Trimming at V came to 3 bases and at J to 2 bases, leaving 4 bases not matched to a gene. The CDR3 region has the DNA TGTGCCAGCAGTTTTTTCGGACAGGGGGCCTACGAGCAGTACTTC. Translated, it gives CASSFFGQGAYEQYF.

This clonotype appeared a few times. The chain combines TRBV5-1 with TRBJ2-7, with D unresolved. Trimming pared 0 bases from V and 2 bases from J, leaving 9 bases between. CDR1 SGHRS and CDR2 YFSETQ come from the germline V gene. The CDR3 spans 14 residues. The CDR3 DNA sequence: TGCGCCAGCAGCTTGGTCGGGTGGACCTACGAGCAGTACTTC. Translation gives CASSLVGWTYEQYF.

The chain recombines TRBV5-1 with TRBJ2-7; 14 positions match TRBD2. The ends lost 4 bases at V and 7 bases at J; junction bases unmatched: 16. The germline V gene encodes CDR1 SGHRS and CDR2 YFSETQ. This CDR3 has 18 residues. This CDR3 reads CASSRGTSGRDPRWEQYF. The DNA of the CDR3 is TGCGCCAGCAGCCGGGGGACTAGCGGGAGAGACCCCCGGTGGGAGCAGTACTTC.

The sample holds many counts of this clonotype. The rearrangement joins TRBV5-1 to TRBJ2-2; 12 bases line up with TRBD2. J gave up 5 bases and V 4 bases, and 6 bases lay outside the gene matches. CDR1 is SGHRS and CDR2 is YFSETQ in the germline V gene. The CDR3 length is 16 residues. The CDR3 loop is CASSPPGLAGTGELFF. For the CDR3, the DNA is TGCGCCAGCAGCCCCCCAGGACTAGCGGGGACCGGGGAGCTGTTTTTT.

This rearrangement joins TRBV12-3 or TRBV12-4 to TRBJ2-3; 9 bases are a match to TRBD1. This CDR3 is built from 14 residues. V lost 6 bases to trimming and J lost 8 bases; unmatched junction nucleotides: 9. The CDR3 spells CASSLGQGAPTQYF. The CDR3 nucleotides are TGTGCCAGCAGCCTGGGACAGGGAGCACCTACGCAGTATTTT.

V gene TRBV12-5 combines with J gene TRBJ2-7; D is unclear. Trimming left V 2 bases short and J 4 bases short, with 15 bases between. This CDR3 has 15 amino acids. Germline V gives CDR1 LGHNT, CDR2 FRNRAP. Written as DNA, the CDR3 is TGTGCTAGTGGTTTGTATTGGACCCGGAGATACGAGCAGTACTTC. Translated, it gives CASGLYWTRRYEQYF.

This clonotype was recorded at least ten times. The chain has TRBV12-3 or TRBV12-4 and TRBJ2-1; D is perhaps TRBD2 (6 bases). V was shortened by 3 bases and J by 2 bases, with 11 bases between the two germline ends. CDR3 length: 15 amino acids. The CDR3 loop reads CASSFGTSPYNEQFF. DNA of the CDR3: TGTGCCAGCAGTTTTGGCACTAGCCCCTACAATGAGCAGTTCTTC.

This clonotype was recorded at least ten times. The V gene is TRBV6-5, the J gene TRBJ2-7, with TRBD2 identical over 13 bases. The CDR3 loop spans 17 amino acids. Germline values: CDR1 MNHEY, CDR2 SVGAGI. V lost 6 bases to trimming and J lost 6 bases; unmatched junction nucleotides: 14. CDR3 protein: CASRRTSGRTFGSEQYF. CDR3 DNA sequence: TGTGCCAGCAGACGGACTAGCGGGAGAACCTTCGGAAGCGAGCAGTACTTC.

There are a few counts of this clonotype. The CDR3 protein is CASSHLAGPAGTQYF. DNA for the CDR3: TGTGCCAGCAGCCATTTAGCGGGACCCGCAGGGACCCAGTACTTC. The chain is built from TRBV3-1 and TRBJ2-5; 8 bases line up with TRBD2. From germline, CDR1 is LGHDT and CDR2 YNNKEL (reference sequence). The CDR3 is made up of 15 amino acids. V lost 3 bases, J lost 7 bases, and 10 bases stayed unmatched.

CDR3 region: CASSPETTRSSGNTIYF. In DNA form, the CDR3 reads TGTGCCAGCAGCCCTGAAACAACACGGAGCTCTGGAAACACCATATATTTT. The genes are TRBV5-5 and TRBJ1-3, with no clear D. Trimming left V 4 bases short and J 0 bases short, with 17 bases between. This CDR3 contains 17 residues. Germline CDR1 reads SGHKS; CDR2 reads YYEKEE (reference sequence).

The rearrangement uses TRBV20-1 and TRBJ2-1; TRBD2 agrees at 12 bases. CDR3 length equals 16 residues. J was trimmed by 6 bases and V by 2 bases; bases with no gene match: 8. CDR1 DFQATT and CDR2 SNEGSKA come from the germline V gene (reference sequence). The DNA of the CDR3 is TGCAGTGCTAGACTAGCGGGAGGGTGGAGGTTCAATGAGCAGTTCTTC. This sequence encodes CSARLAGGWRFNEQFF.

The chain couples TRBV7-2 to TRBJ1-2; 9 positions agree with TRBD1. Germline lookup yields CDR1 SGHTA and CDR2 FQGNSA. J was trimmed by 6 bases and V by 4 bases; bases with no gene match: 3. There are 13 residues in the CDR3. The DNA for the CDR3 is TGTGCCAGCAGCTGGAGGACAGGGGATGGCTACACCTTC. Protein: CASSWRTGDGYTF.

This clonotype came up a few times. The V and J genes are TRBV27 and TRBJ1-5; the D is unclear. The CDR3 extends over 16 amino acids. V dropped 6 bases and J dropped 0 bases, with 15 bases sitting between them. Germline lookup yields CDR1 MNHEY and CDR2 SMNVEV (reference sequence). DNA for the CDR3: TGTGCCAGCAGAGGAGGAATCACGTATAGCAATCAGCCCCAGCATTTT. This translates into CASRGGITYSNQPQHF.

This clonotype has just a few counts. The rearrangement uses TRBV4-1 and TRBJ1-5; perhaps TRBD1 as D (5 bases). Trimming removed 4 bases at V and 4 bases at J, with 17 bases between. CDR3 size: 16 residues. Germline values: CDR1 MGHRA, CDR2 YSYEKL. The chain's CDR3 is CASSPVGEGENQPQHF. CDR3 coding DNA: TGCGCCAGCAGCCCGGTGGGAGAAGGGGAAAATCAGCCCCAGCATTTT.

The sample holds many counts of this clonotype. The chain recombines TRBV5-1 with TRBJ2-5; D is ambiguous. V lost 1 base and J 4 bases, leaving 8 bases between the germline ends. The CDR3 sequence is 13 residues long. Germline CDR1 reads SGHRS; CDR2 reads YFSETQ. As DNA, the CDR3 is TGCGCCAGCAGCTTGTTCGGCCGAGAGACCCAGTACTTC. Protein product: CASSLFGRETQYF. The full variable domain, its missing parts supplied by reference TRBV5-1 and TRBJ2-5, is KAGVTQTPRYLIKTRGQQVTLSCSPISGHRSVSWYQQTPGQGLQFLFEYFSETQRNKGNFPGRFSGRQFSNSRSEMNVSTLELGDSALYLCASSLFGRETQYFGPGTRLLVL.

This clonotype was detected only a few times. The junction does not match germline at one end; this may be a read error. The genes are TRBV12-3 or TRBV12-4 and TRBJ1-2, with D maybe TRBD1 (5 bases). CDR3 length: 11 amino acids. In nucleotides, the CDR3 is TGTGCCAGCAGCTTGGCACAGGACCTATTCTTC. This sequence encodes CASSLAQDLFF.